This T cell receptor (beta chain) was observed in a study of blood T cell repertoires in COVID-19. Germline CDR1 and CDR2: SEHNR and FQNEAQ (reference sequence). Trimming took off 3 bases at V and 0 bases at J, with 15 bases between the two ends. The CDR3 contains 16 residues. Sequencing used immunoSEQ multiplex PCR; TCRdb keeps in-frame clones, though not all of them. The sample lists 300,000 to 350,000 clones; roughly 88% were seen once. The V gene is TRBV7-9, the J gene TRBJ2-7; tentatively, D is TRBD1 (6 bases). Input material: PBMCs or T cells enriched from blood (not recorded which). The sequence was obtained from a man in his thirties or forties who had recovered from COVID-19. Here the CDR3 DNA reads TGTGCCAGCAGCTTTCAGACACCCAGGGGCTCCTACGAGCAGTACTTC. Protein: CASSFQTPRGSYEQYF.